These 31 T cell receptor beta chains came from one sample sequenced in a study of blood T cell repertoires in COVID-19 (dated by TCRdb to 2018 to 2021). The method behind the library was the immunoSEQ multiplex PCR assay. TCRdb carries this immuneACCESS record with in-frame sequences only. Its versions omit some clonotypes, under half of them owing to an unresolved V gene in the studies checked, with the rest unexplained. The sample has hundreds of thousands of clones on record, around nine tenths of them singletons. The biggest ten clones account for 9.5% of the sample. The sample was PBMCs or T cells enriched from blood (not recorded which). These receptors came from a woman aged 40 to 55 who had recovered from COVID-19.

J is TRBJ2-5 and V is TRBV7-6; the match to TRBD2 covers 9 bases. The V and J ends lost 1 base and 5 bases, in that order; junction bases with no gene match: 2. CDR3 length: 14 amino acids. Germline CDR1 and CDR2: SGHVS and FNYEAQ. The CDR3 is CASSLVGLAETQYF. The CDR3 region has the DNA TGTGCCAGCAGCTTAGTAGGACTAGCGGAGACCCAGTACTTC.

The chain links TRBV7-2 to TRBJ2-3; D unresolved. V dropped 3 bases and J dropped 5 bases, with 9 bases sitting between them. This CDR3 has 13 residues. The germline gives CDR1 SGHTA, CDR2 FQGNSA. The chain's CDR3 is CASSFGAIDTQYF. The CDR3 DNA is TGTGCCAGCAGCTTCGGAGCAATAGATACGCAGTATTTT. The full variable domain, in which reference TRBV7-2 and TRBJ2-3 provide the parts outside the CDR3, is GAGVSQSPSNKVTEKGKDVELRCDPISGHTALYWYRQSLGQGLEFLIYFQGNSAPDKSGLPSDRFSAERTGGSVSTLTIQRTQQEDSAVYLCASSFGAIDTQYFGPGTRLTVL.

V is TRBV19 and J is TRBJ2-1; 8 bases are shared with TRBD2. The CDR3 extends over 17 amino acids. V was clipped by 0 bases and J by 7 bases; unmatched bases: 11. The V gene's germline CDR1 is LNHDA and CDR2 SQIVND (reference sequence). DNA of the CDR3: TGTGCCAGTAGTATAGATCACGGGAGGGCCCTCGAGAATGAGCAGTTCTTC. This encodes CASSIDHGRALENEQFF.

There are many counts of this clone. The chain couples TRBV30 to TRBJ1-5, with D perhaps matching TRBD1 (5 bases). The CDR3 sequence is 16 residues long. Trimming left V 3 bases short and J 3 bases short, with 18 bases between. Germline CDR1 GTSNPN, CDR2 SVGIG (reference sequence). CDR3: CAWSPLDGADNQPQHF. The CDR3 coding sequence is TGTGCCTGGAGCCCCCTCGATGGGGCCGACAATCAGCCCCAGCATTTT. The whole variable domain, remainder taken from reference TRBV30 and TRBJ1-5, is SQTIHQWPATLVQPVGSPLSLECTVEGTSNPNLYWYRQAAGRGLQLLFYSVGIGQISSEVPQNLSASRPQDRQFILSSKKLLLSDSGFYLCAWSPLDGADNQPQHFGDGTRLSIL.

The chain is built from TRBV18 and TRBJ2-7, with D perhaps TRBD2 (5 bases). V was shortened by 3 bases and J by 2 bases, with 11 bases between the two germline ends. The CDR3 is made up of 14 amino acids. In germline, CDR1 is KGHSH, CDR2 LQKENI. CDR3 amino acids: CASSPLDFAYEQYF. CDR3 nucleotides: TGTGCCAGCTCACCGTTGGACTTCGCCTACGAGCAGTACTTC.

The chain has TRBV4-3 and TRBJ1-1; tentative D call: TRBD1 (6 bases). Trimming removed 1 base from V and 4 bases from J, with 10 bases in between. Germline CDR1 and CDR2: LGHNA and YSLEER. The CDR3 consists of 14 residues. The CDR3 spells CASSQARGGTEAFF. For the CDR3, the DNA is TGCGCCAGCAGCCAAGCGAGAGGGGGCACTGAAGCTTTCTTT.

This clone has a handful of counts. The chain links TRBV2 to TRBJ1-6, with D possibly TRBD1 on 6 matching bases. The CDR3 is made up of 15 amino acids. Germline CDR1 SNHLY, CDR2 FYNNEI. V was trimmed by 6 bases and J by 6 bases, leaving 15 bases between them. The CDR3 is CASRPKGVGNSPLHF. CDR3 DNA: TGTGCCAGCAGACCCAAGGGGGTGGGTAATTCACCCCTCCACTTT.

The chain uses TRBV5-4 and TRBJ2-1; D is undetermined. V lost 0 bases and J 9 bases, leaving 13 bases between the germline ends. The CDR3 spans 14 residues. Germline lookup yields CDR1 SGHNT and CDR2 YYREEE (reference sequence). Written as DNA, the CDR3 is TGTGCCAGCAGCTTGGAGCCACATGGCGGTGAGCAGTTCTTC. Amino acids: CASSLEPHGGEQFF.

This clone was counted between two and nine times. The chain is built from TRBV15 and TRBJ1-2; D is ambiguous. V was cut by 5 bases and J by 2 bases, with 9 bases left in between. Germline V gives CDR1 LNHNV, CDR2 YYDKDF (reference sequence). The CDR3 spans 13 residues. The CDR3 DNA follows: TGTGCCACCAGCGACGGGTTAAACTATGGCTACACCTTC. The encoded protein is CATSDGLNYGYTF.

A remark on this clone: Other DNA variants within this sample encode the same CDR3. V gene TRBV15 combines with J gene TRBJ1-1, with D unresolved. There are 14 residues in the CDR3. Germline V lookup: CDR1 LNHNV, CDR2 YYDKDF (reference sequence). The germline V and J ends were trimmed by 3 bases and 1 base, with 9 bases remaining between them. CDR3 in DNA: TGTGCCACCAGCAGCCCCGGCGGGAACACTGAAGCTTTCTTT. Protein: CATSSPGGNTEAFF.

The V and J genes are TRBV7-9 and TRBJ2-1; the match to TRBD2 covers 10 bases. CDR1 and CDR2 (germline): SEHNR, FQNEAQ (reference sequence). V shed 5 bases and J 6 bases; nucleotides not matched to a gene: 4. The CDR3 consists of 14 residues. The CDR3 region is CASSTWTSGNEQFF. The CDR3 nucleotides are TGTGCCAGCAGCACGTGGACTAGCGGCAATGAGCAGTTCTTC.

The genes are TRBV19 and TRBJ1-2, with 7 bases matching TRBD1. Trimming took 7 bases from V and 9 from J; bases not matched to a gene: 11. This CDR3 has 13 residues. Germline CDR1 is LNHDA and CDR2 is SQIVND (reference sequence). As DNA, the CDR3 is TGTGCCAGTACCCAACAGGGGTTCCACAGCTACACCTTC. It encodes CASTQQGFHSYTF.

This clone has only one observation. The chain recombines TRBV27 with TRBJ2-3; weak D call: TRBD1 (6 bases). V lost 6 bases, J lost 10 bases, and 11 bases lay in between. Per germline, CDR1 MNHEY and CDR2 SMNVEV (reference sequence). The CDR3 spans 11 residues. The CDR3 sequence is CASSKGVAQYF. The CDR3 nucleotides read TGTGCCAGCAGCAAGGGGGTTGCGCAGTATTTT.

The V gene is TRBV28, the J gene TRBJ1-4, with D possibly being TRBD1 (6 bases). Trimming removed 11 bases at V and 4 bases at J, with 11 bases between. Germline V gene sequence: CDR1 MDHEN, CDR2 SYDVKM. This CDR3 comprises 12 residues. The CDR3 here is CAGGADNEKLFF. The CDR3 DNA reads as TGTGCCGGGGGGGCGGATAATGAAAAACTGTTTTTT.

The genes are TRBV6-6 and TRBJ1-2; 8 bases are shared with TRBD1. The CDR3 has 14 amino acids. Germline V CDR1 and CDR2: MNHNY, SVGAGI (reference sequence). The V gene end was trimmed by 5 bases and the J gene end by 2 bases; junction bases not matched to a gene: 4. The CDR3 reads CASSPRTGNYGYTF. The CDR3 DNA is TGTGCCAGCAGTCCAAGGACAGGGAACTATGGCTACACCTTC.

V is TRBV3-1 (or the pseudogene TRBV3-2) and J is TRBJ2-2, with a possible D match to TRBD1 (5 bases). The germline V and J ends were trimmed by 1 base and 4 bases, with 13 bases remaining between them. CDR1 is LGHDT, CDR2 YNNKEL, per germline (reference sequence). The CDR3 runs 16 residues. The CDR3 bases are TGTGCCAGCAGCCAAGTCGGCAGGGTTATCACCGGGGAGCTGTTTTTT. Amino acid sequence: CASSQVGRVITGELFF.

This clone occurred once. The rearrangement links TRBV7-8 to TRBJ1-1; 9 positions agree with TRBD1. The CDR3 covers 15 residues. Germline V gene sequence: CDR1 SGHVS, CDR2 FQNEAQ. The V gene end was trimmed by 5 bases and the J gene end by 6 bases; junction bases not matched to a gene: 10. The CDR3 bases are TGTGCCAGCAGCCTCAGACAGGGGGTATACGCTGAAGCTTTCTTT. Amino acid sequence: CASSLRQGVYAEAFF.

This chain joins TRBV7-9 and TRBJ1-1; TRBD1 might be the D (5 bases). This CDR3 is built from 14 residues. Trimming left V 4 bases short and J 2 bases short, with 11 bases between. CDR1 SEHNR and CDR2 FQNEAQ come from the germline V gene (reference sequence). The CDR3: CASSSLGGNTEAFF. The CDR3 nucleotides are TGTGCCAGCAGCTCTCTCGGGGGTAACACTGAAGCTTTCTTT. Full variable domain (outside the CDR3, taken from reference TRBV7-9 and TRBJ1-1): DTGVSQNPRHKITKRGQNVTFRCDPISEHNRLYWYRQTLGQGPEFLTYFQNEAQLEKSRLLSDRFSAERPKGSFSTLEIQRTEQGDSAMYLCASSSLGGNTEAFFGQGTRLTVV.

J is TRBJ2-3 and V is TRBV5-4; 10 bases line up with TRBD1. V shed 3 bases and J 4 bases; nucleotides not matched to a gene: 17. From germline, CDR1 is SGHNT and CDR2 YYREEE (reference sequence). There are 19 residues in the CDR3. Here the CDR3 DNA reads TGTGCCAGCAGCTCAAACCGGGACAGGGGCCGCCGCCGATCAGATACGCAGTATTTT. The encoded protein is CASSSNRDRGRRRSDTQYF.

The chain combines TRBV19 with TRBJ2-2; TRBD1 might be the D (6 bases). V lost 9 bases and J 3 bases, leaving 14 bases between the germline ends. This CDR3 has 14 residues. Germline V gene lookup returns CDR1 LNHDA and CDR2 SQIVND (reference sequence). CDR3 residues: CASLKGVYTGELFF. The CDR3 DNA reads TGTGCCAGCCTCAAGGGGGTTTACACCGGGGAGCTGTTTTTT.

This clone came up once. This chain's CDR3 is CSVGEGLQPQHF. Written as DNA, the CDR3 is TGCAGCGTTGGAGAGGGGCTGCAGCCCCAGCATTTT. The chain employs TRBV29-1 and TRBJ1-5; D is perhaps TRBD1 (5 bases). Trimming took off 4 bases at V and 7 bases at J, with 11 bases between the two ends. Germline CDR1 is SQVTM and CDR2 is ANQGSEA. The CDR3 length is 12 residues. The full variable domain, its missing parts supplied by reference TRBV29-1 and TRBJ1-5, is SAVISQKPSRDICQRGTSLTIQCQVDSQVTMMFWYRQQPGQSLTLIATANQGSEATYESGFVIDKFPISRPNLTFSTLTVSNMSPEDSSIYLCSVGEGLQPQHFGDGTRLSIL.

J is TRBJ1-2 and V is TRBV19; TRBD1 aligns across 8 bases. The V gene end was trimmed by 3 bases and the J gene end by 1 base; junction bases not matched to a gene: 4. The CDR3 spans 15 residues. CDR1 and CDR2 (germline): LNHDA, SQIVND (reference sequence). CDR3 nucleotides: TGTGCCAGTAGTATCGGGGGACAGGTTAACTATGGCTACACCTTC. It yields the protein CASSIGGQVNYGYTF.

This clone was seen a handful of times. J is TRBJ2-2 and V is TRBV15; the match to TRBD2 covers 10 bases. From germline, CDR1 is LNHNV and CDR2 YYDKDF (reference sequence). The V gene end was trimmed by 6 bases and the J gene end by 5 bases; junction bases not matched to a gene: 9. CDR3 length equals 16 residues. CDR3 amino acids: CATRALAGVGTGELFF. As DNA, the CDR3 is TGTGCCACCAGAGCTCTAGCGGGAGTTGGGACCGGGGAGCTGTTTTTT.

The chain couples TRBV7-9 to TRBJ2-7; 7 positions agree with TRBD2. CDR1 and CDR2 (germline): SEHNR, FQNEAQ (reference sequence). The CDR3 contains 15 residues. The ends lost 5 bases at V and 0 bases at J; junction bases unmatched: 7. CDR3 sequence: CASSRSGASSYEQYF. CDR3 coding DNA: TGTGCCAGCAGCCGAAGCGGGGCGAGCTCCTACGAGCAGTACTTC.

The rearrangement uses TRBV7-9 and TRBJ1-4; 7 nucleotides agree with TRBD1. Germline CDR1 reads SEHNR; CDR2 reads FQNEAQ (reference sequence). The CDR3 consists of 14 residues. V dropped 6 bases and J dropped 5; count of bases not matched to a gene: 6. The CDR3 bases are TGTGCCAGCAGTTGGACAGGCCAGAATGAAAAACTGTTTTTT. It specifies CASSWTGQNEKLFF.

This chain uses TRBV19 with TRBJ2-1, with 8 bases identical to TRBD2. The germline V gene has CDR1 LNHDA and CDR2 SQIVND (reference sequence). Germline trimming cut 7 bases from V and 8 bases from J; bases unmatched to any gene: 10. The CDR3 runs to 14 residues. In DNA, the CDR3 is TGTGCCAGTAAAGCAGCGGGAGCACACGATGAGCAGTTCTTC. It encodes CASKAAGAHDEQFF.

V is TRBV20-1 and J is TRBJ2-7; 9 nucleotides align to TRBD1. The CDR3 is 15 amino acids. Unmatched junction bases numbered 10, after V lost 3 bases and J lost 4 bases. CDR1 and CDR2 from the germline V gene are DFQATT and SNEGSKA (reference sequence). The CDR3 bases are TGCAGTGCTAGTAGGGGGACAGGGACCCTTTACGAGCAGTACTTC. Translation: CSASRGTGTLYEQYF.

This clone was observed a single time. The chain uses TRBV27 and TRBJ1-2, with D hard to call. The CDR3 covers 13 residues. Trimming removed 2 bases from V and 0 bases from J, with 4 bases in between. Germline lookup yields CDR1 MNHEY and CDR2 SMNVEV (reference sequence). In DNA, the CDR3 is TGTGCCAGCAGTTTAGGGCCTAACTATGGCTACACCTTC. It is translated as CASSLGPNYGYTF.

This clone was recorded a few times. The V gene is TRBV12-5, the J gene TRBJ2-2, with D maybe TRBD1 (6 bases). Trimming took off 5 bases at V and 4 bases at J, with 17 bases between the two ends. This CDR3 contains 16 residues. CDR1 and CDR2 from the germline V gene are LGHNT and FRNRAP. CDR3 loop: CASGLPRGFTTGELFF. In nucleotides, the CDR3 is TGTGCTAGTGGTCTCCCCAGGGGTTTTACCACCGGGGAGCTGTTTTTT.

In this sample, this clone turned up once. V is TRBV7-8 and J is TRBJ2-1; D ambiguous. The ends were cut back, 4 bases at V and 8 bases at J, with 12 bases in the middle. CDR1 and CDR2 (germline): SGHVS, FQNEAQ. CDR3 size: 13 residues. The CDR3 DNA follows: TGTGCCAGCAGCTCGCCGGTGAAGTATGAGCAGTTCTTC. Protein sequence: CASSSPVKYEQFF. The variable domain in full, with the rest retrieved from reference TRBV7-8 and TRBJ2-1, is GAGVSQSPRYKVAKRGQDVALRCDPISGHVSLFWYQQALGQGPEFLTYFQNEAQLDKSGLPSDRFFAERPEGSVSTLKIQRTQQEDSAVYLCASSSPVKYEQFFGPGTRLTVL.

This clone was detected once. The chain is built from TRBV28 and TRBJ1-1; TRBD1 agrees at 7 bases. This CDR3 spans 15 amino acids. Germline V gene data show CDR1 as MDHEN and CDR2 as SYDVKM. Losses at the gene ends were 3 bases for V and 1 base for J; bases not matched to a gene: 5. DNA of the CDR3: TGTGCCAGCAGTTTGACGGGACAGAAGAACACTGAAGCTTTCTTT. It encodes CASSLTGQKNTEAFF.